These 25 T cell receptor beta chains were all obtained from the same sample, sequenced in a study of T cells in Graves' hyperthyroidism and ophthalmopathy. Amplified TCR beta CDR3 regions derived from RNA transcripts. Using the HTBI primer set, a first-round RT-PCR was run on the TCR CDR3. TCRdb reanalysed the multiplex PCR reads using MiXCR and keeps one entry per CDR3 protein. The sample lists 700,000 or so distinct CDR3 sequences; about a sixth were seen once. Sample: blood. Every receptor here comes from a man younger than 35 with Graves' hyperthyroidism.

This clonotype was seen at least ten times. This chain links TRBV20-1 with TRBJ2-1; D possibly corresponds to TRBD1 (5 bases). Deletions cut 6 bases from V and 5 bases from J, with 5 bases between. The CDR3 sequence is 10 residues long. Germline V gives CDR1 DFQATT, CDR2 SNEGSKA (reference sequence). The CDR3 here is CSATDNEQFF. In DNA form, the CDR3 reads TGCAGTGCGACAGACAATGAGCAGTTCTTC.

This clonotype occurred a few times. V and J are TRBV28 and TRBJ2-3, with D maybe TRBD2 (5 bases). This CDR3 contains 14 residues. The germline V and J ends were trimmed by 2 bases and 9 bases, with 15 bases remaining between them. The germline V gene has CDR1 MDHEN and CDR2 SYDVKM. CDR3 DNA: TGTGCCAGCAGTTTAGGCTTCGGGATTGCCACGCAGTATTTT. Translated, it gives CASSLGFGIATQYF.

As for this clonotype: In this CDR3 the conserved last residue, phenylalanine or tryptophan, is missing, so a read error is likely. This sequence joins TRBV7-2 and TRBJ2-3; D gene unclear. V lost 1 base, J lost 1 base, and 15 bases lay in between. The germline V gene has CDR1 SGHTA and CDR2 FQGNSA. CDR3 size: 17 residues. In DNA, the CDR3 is TGTGCCAGCAGCTTAGGTTTTTATCCGGGTGGCACAGATACGCAGTATCTT. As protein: CASSLGFYPGGTDTQYL.

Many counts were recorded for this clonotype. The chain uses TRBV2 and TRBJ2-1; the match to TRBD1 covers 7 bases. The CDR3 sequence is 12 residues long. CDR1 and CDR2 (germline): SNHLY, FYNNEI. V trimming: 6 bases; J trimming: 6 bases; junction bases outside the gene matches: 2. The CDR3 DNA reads TGTGCCAGCAGAGACAGGGTCAATGAGCAGTTCTTC. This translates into CASRDRVNEQFF.

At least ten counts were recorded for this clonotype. Here the CDR3 reads CASSLAGTGRMVAGYTF. The CDR3 bases are TGTGCCAGCAGTTTAGCCGGGACAGGAAGGATGGTTGCCGGCTACACCTTC. The genes are TRBV28 and TRBJ1-2; 8 bases align to TRBD1. Germline V CDR1 and CDR2: MDHEN, SYDVKM. CDR3 length: 17 amino acids. Germline trimming cut 2 bases from V and 8 bases from J; bases unmatched to any gene: 16.

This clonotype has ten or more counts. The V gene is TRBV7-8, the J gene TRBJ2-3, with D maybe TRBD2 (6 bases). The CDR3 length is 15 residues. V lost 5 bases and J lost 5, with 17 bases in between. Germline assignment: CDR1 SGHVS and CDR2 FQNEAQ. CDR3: CASSEWRAGGDTQYF. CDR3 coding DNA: TGTGCCAGCAGCGAATGGAGGGCCGGGGGAGATACGCAGTATTTT. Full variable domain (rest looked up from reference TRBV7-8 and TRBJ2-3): GAGVSQSPRYKVAKRGQDVALRCDPISGHVSLFWYQQALGQGPEFLTYFQNEAQLDKSGLPSDRFFAERPEGSVSTLKIQRTQQEDSAVYLCASSEWRAGGDTQYFGPGTRLTVL.

Written as DNA, the CDR3 is TGTGCCAGCACCGAAACAGGGAATAGCAATCAGCCCCAGCATTTT. This gives the protein CASTETGNSNQPQHF. The chain employs TRBV6-1 and TRBJ1-5, with D perhaps matching TRBD1 (6 bases). Germline-derived CDR1 and CDR2 are MNHNS and SASEGT. Trimming took off 7 bases at V and 0 bases at J, with 13 bases between the two ends. The length of the CDR3 is 15 residues.

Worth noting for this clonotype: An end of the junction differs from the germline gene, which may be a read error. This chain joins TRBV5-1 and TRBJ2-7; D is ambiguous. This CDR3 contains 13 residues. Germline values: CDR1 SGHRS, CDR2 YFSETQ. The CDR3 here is CASNLGRSYEQYF. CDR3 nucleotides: TGTGCCAGCAACCTCGGACGGAGCTACGAGCAGTACTTC.

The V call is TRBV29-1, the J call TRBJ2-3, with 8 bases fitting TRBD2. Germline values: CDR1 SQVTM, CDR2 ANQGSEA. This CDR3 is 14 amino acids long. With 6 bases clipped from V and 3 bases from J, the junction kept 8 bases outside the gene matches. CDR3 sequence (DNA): TGCAGCGTGTTAGCGGGAATGCGGACAGATACGCAGTATTTT. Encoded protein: CSVLAGMRTDTQYF.

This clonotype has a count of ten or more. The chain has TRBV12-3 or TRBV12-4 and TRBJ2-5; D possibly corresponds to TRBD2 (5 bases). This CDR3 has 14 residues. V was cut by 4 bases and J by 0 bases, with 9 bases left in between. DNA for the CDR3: TGTGCCAGCAGTTCTCCCGGGGACCAAGAGACCCAGTACTTC. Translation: CASSSPGDQETQYF.

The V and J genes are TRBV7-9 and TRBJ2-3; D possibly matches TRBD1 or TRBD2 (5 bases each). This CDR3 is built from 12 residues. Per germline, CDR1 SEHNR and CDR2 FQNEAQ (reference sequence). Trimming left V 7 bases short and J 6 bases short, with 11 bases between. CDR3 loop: CASKSGQDTQYF. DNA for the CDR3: TGTGCCAGCAAGTCGGGGCAGGATACGCAGTATTTT.

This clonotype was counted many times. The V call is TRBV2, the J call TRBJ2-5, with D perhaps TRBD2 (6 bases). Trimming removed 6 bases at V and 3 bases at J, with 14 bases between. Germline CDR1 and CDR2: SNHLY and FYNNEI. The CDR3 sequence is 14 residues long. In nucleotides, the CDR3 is TGTGCCAGCAGGCTAGCGTCAACAAAAGAGACCCAGTACTTC. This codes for CASRLASTKETQYF.

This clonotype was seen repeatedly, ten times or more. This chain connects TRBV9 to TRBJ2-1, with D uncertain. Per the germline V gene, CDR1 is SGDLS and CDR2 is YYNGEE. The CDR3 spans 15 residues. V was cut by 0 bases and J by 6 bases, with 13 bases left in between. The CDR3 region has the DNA TGTGCCAGCAGCGTAGAGCCAGCGTCAGGCAATGAGCAGTTCTTC. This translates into CASSVEPASGNEQFF.

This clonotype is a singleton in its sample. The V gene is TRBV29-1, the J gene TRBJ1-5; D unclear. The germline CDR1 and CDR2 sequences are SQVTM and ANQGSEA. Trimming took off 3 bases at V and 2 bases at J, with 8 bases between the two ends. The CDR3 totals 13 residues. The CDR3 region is CSVEVSRNQPQHF. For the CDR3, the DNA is TGCAGCGTTGAGGTGAGCCGCAATCAGCCCCAGCATTTT.

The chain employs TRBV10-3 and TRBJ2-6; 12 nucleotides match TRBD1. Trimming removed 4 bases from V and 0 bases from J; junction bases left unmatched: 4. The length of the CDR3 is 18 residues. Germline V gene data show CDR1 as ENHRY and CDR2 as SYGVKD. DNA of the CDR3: TGTGCCATCAGTGCGGGACAGGGGGCCTTCTCTGGGGCCAACGTCCTGACTTTC. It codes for CAISAGQGAFSGANVLTF.

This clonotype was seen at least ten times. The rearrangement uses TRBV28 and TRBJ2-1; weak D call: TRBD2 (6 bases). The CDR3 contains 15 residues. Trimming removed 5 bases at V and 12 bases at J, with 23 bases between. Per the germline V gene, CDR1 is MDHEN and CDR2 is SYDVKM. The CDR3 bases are TGTGCCAGCAGTGGTTTTTCGGGACTCACGACCACGCAGTTCTTC. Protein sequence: CASSGFSGLTTTQFF.

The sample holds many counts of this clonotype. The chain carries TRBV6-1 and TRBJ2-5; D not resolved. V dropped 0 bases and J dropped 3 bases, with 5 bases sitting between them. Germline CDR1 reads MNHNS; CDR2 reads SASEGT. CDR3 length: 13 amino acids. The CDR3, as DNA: TGTGCCAGCAGTGAAGCGGGGAAAGAGACCCAGTACTTC. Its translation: CASSEAGKETQYF.

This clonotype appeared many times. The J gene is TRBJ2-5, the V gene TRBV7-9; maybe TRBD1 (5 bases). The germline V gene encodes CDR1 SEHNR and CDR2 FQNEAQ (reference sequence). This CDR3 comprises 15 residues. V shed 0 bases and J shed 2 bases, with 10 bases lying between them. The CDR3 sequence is CASSLAGHRQETQYF. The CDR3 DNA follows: TGTGCCAGCAGCTTAGCGGGGCATAGACAAGAGACCCAGTACTTC.

For the CDR3, the DNA is TGTGCCTGGTCTACCGGGACAGAAGTATACGAGCAGTACTTC. Its protein product is CAWSTGTEVYEQYF. The rearrangement uses TRBV30 and TRBJ2-7; 7 bases line up with TRBD1. The CDR3 is 14 residues long. Germline V gives CDR1 GTSNPN, CDR2 SVGIG (reference sequence). The ends lost 5 bases at V and 4 bases at J; junction bases unmatched: 11.

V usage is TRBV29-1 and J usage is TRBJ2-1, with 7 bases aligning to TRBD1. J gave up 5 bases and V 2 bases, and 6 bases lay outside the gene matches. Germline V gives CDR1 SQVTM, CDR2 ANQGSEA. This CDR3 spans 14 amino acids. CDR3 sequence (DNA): TGCAGCGTTGAACCTAGGGGGCTCCACAATGAGCAGTTCTTC. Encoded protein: CSVEPRGLHNEQFF.

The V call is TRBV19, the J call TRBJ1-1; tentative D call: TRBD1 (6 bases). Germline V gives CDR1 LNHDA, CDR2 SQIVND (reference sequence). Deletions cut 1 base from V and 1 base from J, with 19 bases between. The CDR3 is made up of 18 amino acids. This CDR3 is CASSIATGRRGENTEAFF. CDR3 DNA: TGTGCCAGTAGTATAGCCACTGGACGAAGGGGGGAGAACACTGAAGCTTTCTTT.

The CDR3 region is CASTLGASGLFF. The CDR3 DNA reads TGTGCCAGCACCCTGGGGGCTAGCGGGTTGTTCTTC. The chain carries TRBV6-1 and TRBJ2-1; 8 nucleotides match TRBD2. This CDR3 is built from 12 residues. CDR1 and CDR2 (germline): MNHNS, SASEGT. V was pared by 7 bases and J by 15 bases, with 11 bases of the junction left unmatched.

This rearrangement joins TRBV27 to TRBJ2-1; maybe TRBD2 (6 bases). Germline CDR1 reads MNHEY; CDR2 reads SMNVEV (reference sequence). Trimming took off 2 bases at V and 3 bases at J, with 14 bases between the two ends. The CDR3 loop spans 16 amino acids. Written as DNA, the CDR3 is TGTGCCAGCAGTTTAGGGAGTAGCGGAGTCTACAATGAGCAGTTCTTC. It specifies CASSLGSSGVYNEQFF.

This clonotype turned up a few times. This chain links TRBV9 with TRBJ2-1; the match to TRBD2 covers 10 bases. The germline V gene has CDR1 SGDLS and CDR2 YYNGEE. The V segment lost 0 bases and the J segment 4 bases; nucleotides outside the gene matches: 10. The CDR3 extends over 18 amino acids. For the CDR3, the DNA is TGTGCCAGCAGCGTAGGTAGCGGGAGGCCTACGATATACAATGAGCAGTTCTTC. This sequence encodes CASSVGSGRPTIYNEQFF.

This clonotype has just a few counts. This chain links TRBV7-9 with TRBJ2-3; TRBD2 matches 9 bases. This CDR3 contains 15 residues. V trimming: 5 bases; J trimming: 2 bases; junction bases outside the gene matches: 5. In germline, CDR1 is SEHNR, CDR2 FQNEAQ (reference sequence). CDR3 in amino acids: CASSVLAGITDTQYF. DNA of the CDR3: TGTGCCAGCAGCGTTCTAGCGGGAATCACAGATACGCAGTATTTT.